This record looks at one T cell receptor beta chain sequence and its context. Its antigen is not known. The sample is drawn from a study of T cell responses to AZD1222 COVID-19 vaccine. Study outcomes and limitations: When two AZD1222 doses had been given, Spike-specific TCR breadth and depth rose. White British ancestry dominated among donors, who included more females, and clonal diversity was possibly underestimated. The number of AZD1222 recipients seropositive at baseline was only five to seven. Repertoires were collected only later (after the peak T cell response had occurred).

Assay used: immunoSEQ multiplex PCR; TCRdb lists only in-frame clones, some missing. The table shows 200,000 to 250,000 clones, with just over 90% occurring only once. This CDR3 has 15 residues. CDR1 and CDR2 (germline): LGHDT, YNNKEL (reference sequence). The V end lost 1 base, the J end lost 5 bases, and 15 bases lay between the germline ends. The chain carries TRBV3-1 (or the pseudogene TRBV3-2) and TRBJ2-7; tentative D call: TRBD2 (7 bases). The source material was peripheral blood, sampled on day 0 of MenACWY control vaccination. This TCR derives from an adult in good health. The CDR3 DNA follows: TGTGCCAGCAGCCAAGGGGGGGGCTCCCTCCACGAGCAGTACTTC. The encoded protein is CASSQGGGSLHEQYF.